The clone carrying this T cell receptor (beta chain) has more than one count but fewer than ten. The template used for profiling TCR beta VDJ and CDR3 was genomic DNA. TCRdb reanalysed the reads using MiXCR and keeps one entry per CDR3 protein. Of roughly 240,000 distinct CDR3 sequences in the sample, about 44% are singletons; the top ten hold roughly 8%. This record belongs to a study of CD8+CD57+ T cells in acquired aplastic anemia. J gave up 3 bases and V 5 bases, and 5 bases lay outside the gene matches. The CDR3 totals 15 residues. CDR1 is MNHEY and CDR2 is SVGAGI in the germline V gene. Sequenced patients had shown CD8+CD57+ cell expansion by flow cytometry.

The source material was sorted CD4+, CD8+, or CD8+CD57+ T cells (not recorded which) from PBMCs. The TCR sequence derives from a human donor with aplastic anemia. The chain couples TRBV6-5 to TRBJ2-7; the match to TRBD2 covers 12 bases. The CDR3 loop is CASSPTSGRLYEQYF. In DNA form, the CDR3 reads TGTGCCAGCAGTCCAACTAGCGGGAGGCTCTACGAGCAGTACTTC.